The T cell receptor beta chain under discussion was sequenced for a study of cytomegalovirus exposure and HLA in healthy donors. Only in-frame clones appear in the TCRdb table, and some are missing; sequencing was by immunoSEQ multiplex PCR. The sample holds 160,000 or so clones, approximately 84% seen once. The clonotype originates from a man in his thirties or forties in good health and CMV-seropositive. The sample consisted of PBMCs.

Here the CDR3 DNA reads TGCGCCAGCAGTCACTCGGGGTTAATAGTTAGCGGGAGGGCCGGGGAGCTGTTTTTT. The encoded protein is CASSHSGLIVSGRAGELFF. The chain uses TRBV23-1 and TRBJ2-2; 11 bases fit TRBD2. TRBV23-1 carries the ORF label, with uncertain function. The CDR3 runs to 19 residues. The V gene end was trimmed by 3 bases and the J gene end by 6 bases; junction bases not matched to a gene: 15.